This TCR beta chain was sequenced for a study of cytomegalovirus exposure and HLA in healthy donors. PCR amplification relied on 60 Vbeta primers (plus 13 Jbeta primers). The repertoire was sequenced with immunoSEQ multiplex PCR; TCRdb's copy has only in-frame clones and lacks some. The sample consists of about 160,000 clones, around 79% of them appearing once. V shed 7 bases, J shed 8 bases, and the junction held 5 bases outside the gene matches. The CDR3 runs 13 residues. The V gene's germline CDR1 is SNHLY and CDR2 FYNNEI. The TCR originated in a woman between 45 and 65 years old in good health and CMV-seropositive. The V gene is TRBV2, the J gene TRBJ1-4, with 9 positions matching TRBD1. The sample was PBMCs. CDR3 amino acids: CASKDRGGEKLFF. As DNA, the CDR3 is TGTGCCAGCAAGGACAGGGGTGGCGAAAAACTGTTTTTT.